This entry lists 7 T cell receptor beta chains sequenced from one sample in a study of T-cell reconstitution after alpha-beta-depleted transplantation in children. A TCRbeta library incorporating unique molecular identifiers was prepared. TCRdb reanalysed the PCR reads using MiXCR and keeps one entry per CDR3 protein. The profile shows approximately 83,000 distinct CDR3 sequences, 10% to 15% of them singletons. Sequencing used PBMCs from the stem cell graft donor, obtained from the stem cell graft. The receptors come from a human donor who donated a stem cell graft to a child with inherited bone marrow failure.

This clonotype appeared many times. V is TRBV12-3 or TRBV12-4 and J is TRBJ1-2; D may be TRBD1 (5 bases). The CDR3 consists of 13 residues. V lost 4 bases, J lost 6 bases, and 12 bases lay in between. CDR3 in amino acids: CASSSTGIDGYTF. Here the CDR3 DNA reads TGTGCCAGCAGTTCCACAGGTATCGATGGCTACACCTTC.

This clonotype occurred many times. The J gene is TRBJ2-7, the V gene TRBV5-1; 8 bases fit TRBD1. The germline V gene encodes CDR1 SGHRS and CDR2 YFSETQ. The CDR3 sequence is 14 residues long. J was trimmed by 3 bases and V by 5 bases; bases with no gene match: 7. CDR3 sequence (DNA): TGCGCCAGCAGACGGGGACAGGAGCGCTACGAGCAGTACTTC. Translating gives CASRRGQERYEQYF.

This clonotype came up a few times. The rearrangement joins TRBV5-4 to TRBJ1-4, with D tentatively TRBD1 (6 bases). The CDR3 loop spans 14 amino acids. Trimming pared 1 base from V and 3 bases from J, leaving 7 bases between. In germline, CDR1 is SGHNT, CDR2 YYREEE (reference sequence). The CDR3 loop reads CASSLQGSNEKLFF. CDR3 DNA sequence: TGTGCCAGCAGCTTGCAGGGGTCTAATGAAAAACTGTTTTTT.

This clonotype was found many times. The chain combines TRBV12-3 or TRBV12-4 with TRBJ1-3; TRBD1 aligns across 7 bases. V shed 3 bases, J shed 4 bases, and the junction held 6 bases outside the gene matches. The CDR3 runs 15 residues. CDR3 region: CASSFQQGRGNTIYF. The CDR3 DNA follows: TGTGCCAGCAGTTTTCAACAGGGGAGAGGAAACACCATATATTTT.

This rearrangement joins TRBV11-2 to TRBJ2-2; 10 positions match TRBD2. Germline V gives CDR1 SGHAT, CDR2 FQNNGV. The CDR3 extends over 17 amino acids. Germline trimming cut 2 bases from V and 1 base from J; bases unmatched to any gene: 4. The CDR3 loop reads CASSLLAGAQNTGELFF. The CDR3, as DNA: TGTGCCAGCAGCTTACTAGCGGGGGCCCAGAACACCGGGGAGCTGTTTTTT. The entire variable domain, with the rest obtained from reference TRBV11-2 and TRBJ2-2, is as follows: EAGVAQSPRYKIIEKRQSVAFWCNPISGHATLYWYQQILGQGPKLLIQFQNNGVVDDSQLPKDRFSAERLKGVDSTLKIQPAKLEDSAVYLCASSLLAGAQNTGELFFGEGSRLTVL.

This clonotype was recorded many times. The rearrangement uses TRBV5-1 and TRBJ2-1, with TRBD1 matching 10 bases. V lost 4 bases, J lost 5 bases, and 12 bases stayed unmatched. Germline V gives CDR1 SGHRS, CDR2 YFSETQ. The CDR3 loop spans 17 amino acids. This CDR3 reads CASSHVTGQGIDNEQFF. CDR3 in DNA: TGCGCCAGCAGCCACGTCACGGGACAGGGGATAGACAATGAGCAGTTCTTC.

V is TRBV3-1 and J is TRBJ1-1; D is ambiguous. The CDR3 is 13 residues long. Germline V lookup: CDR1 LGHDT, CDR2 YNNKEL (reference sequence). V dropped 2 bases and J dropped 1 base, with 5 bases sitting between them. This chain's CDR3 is CASSQLENTEAFF. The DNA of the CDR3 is TGTGCCAGCAGCCAACTTGAGAACACTGAAGCTTTCTTT.